This TCR beta chain was captured by sequencing in a study of radiation and T cells in renal cell carcinoma. As to this clone: Its specificity is not known.

Clones were sequenced by immunoSEQ multiplex PCR, and TCRdb holds only the in-frame ones, with some missing. The profile shows some 150,000 clones, around nine tenths of them singletons. Notes on the study in general: Top tumor clonotypes rose in blood 2 weeks post-radiation, then contracted. Pretreatment tumor biopsies were lacking, so baseline clonotypes are unknown.

Regarding time point: baseline pretreatment blood. The treatment: 15 Gy SBRT to primary tumor, nephrectomy 4 weeks later. After SBRT, blood was collected at 2 and 4 weeks, plus baseline. The patient's renal cell carcinoma had clear cell pathology. This CDR3 is 14 amino acids long. The ends were cut back, 4 bases at V and 12 bases at J, with 22 bases in the middle. Germline CDR1 and CDR2: SGHNT and YYREEE (reference sequence). This clonotype was sampled from a woman aged 45 to 65 with renal cell carcinoma. The sequencing here drew on blood, taken from a patient whose treatment included radiotherapy and nephrectomy. V usage is TRBV5-4 and J usage is TRBJ1-1, with D hard to call. The CDR3, as DNA: TGTGCCAGCAGCCCAGGAGAGGCCCCGCTGAAGACTTTCTTT. Residues: CASSPGEAPLKTFF.